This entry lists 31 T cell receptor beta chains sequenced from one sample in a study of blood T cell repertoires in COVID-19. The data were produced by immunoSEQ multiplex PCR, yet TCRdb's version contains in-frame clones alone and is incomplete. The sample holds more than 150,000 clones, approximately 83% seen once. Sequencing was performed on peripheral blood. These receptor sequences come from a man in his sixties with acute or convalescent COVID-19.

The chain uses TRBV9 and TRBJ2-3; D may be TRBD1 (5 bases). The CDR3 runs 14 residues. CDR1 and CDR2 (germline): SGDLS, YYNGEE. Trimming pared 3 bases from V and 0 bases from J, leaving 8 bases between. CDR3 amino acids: CASSDDRSTDTQYF. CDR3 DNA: TGTGCCAGCAGCGATGACAGAAGCACAGATACGCAGTATTTT.

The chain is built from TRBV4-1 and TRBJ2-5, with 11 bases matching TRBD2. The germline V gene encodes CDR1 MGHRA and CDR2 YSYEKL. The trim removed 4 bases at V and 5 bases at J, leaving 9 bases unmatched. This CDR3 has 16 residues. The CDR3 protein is CASSLSGLAGVETQYF. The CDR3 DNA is TGCGCCAGCAGCCTCTCCGGACTAGCGGGTGTGGAGACCCAGTACTTC.

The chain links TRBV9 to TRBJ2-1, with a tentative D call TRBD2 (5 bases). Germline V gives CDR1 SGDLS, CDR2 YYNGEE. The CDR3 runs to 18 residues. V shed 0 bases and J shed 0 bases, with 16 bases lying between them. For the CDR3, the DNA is TGTGCCAGCAGCGTAGCTGTGAAGCGGAGGAGCTCCTACAATGAGCAGTTCTTC. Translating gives CASSVAVKRRSSYNEQFF. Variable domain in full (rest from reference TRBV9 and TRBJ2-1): DSGVTQTPKHLITATGQRVTLRCSPRSGDLSVYWYQQSLDQGLQFLIQYYNGEERAKGNILERFSAQQFPDLHSELNLSSLELGDSALYFCASSVAVKRRSSYNEQFFGPGTRLTVL.

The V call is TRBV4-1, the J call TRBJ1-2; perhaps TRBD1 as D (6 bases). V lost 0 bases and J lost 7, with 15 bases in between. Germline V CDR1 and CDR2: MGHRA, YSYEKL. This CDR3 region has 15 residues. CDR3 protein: CASSQDPFRGAGYTF. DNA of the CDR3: TGCGCCAGCAGCCAAGACCCCTTCAGGGGAGCTGGCTACACCTTC.

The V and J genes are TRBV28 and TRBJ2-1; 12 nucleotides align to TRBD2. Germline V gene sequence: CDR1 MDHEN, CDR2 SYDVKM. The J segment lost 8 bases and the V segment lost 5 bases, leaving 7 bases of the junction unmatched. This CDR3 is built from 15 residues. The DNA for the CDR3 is TGTGCCAGCAGTCCCCGACTAGCGGGAGCCTATGAGCAGTTCTTC. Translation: CASSPRLAGAYEQFF.

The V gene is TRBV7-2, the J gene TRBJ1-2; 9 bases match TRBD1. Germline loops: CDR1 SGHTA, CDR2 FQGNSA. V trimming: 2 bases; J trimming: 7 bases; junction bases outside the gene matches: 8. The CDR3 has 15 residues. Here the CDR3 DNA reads TGTGCCAGCAGCTTACCACTGGGACAGGGCCCTGGCTACACCTTC. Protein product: CASSLPLGQGPGYTF.

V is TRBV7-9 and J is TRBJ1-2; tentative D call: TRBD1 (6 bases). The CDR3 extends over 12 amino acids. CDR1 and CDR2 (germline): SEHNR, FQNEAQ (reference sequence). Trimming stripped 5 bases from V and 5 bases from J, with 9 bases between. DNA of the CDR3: TGTGCCAGCAGCGCAGGGGTATATGGCTACACCTTC. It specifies CASSAGVYGYTF.

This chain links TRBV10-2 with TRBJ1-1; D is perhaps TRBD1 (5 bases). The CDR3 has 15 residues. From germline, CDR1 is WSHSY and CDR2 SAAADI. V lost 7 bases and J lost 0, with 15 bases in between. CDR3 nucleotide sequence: TGCGCCAGCACCTGGGGGGGACCAATGAACACTGAAGCTTTCTTT. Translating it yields CASTWGGPMNTEAFF.

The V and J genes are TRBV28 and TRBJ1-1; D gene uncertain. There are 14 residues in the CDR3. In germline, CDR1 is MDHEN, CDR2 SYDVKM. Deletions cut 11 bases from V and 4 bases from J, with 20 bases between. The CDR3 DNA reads TGTGCCGCAATCGGCGGGATTCAAGGCACTGAAGCTTTCTTT. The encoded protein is CAAIGGIQGTEAFF.

The chain's CDR3 is CASSLTRELAGVSGELFF. The CDR3 DNA sequence: TGTGCCAGCAGCTTAACAAGGGAGCTAGCGGGAGTTTCCGGGGAGCTGTTTTTT. This chain joins TRBV7-3 and TRBJ2-2; 10 positions match TRBD2. CDR3 size: 18 residues. Germline-derived CDR1 and CDR2 are SGHTA and FQGTGA. J lost 6 bases, V lost 0 bases, and 10 bases had no gene match. The full variable domain, rest sourced from reference TRBV7-3 and TRBJ2-2, is GAGVSQTPSNKVTEKGKYVELRCDPISGHTALYWYRQSLGQGPEFLIYFQGTGAADDSGLPNDRFFAVRPEGSVSTLKIQRTERGDSAVYLCASSLTRELAGVSGELFFGEGSRLTVL.

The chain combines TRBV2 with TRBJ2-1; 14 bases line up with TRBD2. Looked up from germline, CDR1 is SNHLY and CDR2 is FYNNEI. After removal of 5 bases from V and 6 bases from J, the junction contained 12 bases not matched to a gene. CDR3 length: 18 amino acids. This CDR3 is CASSKGQSGTSGSNEQFF. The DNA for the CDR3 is TGTGCCAGCAGTAAGGGACAGTCCGGGACTAGCGGGAGCAATGAGCAGTTCTTC.

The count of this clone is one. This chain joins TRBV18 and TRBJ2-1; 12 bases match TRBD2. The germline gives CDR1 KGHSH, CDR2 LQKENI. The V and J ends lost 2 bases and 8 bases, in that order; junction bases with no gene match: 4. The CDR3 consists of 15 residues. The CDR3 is CASSPGLAGMDEQFF. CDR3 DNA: TGTGCCAGCTCACCAGGACTAGCGGGAATGGATGAGCAGTTCTTC.

CDR3 coding DNA: TGTGCCAGCAGCCCGGGACAGGGTGTTCTACCCCTCCACTTT. It translates to CASSPGQGVLPLHF. This chain links TRBV7-8 with TRBJ1-6; TRBD1 agrees at 9 bases. Germline V gene lookup returns CDR1 SGHVS and CDR2 FQNEAQ. The CDR3 totals 14 residues. V lost 5 bases to trimming and J lost 12 bases; unmatched junction nucleotides: 8.

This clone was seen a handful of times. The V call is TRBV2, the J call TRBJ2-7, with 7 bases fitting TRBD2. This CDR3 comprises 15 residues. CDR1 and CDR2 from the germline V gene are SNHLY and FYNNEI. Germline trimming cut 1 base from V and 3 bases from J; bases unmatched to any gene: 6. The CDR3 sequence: CASSEGLAPYYEQYF. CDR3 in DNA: TGTGCCAGCAGTGAAGGACTAGCACCCTACTACGAGCAGTACTTC.

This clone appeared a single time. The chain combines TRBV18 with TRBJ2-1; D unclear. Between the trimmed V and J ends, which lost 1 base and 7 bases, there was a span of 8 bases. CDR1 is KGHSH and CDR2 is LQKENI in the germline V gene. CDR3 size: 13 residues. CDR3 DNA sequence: TGTGCCAGCTCACCACGCGTGACAAATGAGCAGTTCTTC. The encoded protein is CASSPRVTNEQFF.

CDR3 bases: TGTGCCAGCAGCCCTCAGGGGAATAATTCACCCCTCCACTTT. Protein: CASSPQGNNSPLHF. The gene calls are TRBV5-8 and TRBJ1-6; perhaps TRBD1 as D (6 bases). V lost 4 bases and J 5 bases, leaving 10 bases between the germline ends. Germline V lookup: CDR1 SGHTS, CDR2 YDEGEE. The CDR3 is 14 residues long.

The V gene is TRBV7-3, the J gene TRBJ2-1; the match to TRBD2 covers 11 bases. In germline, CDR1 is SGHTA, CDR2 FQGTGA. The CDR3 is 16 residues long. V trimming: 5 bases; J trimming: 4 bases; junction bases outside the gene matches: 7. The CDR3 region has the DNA TGTGCCAGCAGCAAATCCGGGACTAGCGGATACAATGAGCAGTTCTTC. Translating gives CASSKSGTSGYNEQFF.

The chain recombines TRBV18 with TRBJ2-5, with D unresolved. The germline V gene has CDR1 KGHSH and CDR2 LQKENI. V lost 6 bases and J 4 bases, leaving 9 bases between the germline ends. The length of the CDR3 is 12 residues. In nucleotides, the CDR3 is TGTGCCAGCTCTTCTAGTGCAGAGACCCAGTACTTC. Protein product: CASSSSAETQYF.

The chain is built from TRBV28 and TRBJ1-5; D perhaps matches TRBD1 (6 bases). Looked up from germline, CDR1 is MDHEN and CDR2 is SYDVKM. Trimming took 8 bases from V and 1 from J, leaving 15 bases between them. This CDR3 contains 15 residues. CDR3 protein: CASGRRGVSNQPQHF. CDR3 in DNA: TGTGCCAGCGGCCGCAGGGGTGTAAGCAATCAGCCCCAGCATTTT.

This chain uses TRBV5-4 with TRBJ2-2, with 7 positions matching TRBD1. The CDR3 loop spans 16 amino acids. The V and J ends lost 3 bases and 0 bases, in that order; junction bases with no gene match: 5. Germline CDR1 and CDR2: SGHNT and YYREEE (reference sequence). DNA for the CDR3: TGTGCCAGCAGCTGGAACAGGGGAGCGAACACCGGGGAGCTGTTTTTT. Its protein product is CASSWNRGANTGELFF.

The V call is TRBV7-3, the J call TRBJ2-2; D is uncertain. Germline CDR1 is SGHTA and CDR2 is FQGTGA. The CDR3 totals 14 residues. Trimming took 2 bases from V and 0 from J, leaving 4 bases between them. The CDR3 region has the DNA TGTGCCAGCAGCTTACTAGCGAACACCGGGGAGCTGTTTTTT. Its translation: CASSLLANTGELFF.

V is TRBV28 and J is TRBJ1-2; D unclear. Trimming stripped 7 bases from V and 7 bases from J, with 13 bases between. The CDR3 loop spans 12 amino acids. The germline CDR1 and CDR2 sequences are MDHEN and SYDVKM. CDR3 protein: CASNALGSGYTF. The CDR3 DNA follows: TGTGCCAGCAACGCCCTGGGCTCTGGCTACACCTTC.

CDR3 residues: CASSLMTDQETQYF. The CDR3 nucleotides are TGCGCCAGCAGCTTGATGACAGACCAAGAGACCCAGTACTTC. The chain joins TRBV5-1 to TRBJ2-5; possibly TRBD1 for D (5 bases). This CDR3 has 14 residues. V was cut by 1 base and J by 0 bases, with 7 bases left in between. Germline V gives CDR1 SGHRS, CDR2 YFSETQ.

The CDR3, as DNA: TGTGCCAGCAGTTACCCCCGCGAGCAGTACTTC. This encodes CASSYPREQYF. V is TRBV6-2 or TRBV6-3 and J is TRBJ2-7; D not resolved. This CDR3 has 11 amino acids. The ends were cut back, 2 bases at V and 6 bases at J, with 5 bases in the middle. CDR1 MNHEY and CDR2 SVGEGT come from the germline V gene.

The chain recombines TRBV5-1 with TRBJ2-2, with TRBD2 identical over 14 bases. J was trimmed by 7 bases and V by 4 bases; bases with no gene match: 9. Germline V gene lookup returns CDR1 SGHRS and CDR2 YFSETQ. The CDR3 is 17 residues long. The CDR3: CASSLGGTSGSGGELFF. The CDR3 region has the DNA TGCGCCAGCAGCCTAGGGGGGACTAGCGGGAGCGGCGGGGAGCTGTTTTTT.

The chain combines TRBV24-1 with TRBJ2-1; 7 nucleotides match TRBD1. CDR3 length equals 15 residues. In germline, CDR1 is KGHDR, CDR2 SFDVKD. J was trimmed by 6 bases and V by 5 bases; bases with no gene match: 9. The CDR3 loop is CATSGADRNSNEQFF. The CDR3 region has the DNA TGTGCCACCAGTGGCGCGGACAGGAACTCCAATGAGCAGTTCTTC.

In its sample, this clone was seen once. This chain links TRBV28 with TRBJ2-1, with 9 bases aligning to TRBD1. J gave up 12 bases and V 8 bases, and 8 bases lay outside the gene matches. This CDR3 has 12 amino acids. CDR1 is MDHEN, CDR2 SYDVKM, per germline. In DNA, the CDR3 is TGTGCCAGCGGGACAGGGATCAGTGGGCAGTTCTTC. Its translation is CASGTGISGQFF.

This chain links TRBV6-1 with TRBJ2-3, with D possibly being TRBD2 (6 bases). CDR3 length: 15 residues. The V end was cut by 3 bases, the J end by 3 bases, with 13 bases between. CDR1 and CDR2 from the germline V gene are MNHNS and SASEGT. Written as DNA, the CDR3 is TGTGCCAGCAGTGACGGCGGGACCGGTACAGATACGCAGTATTTT. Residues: CASSDGGTGTDTQYF.

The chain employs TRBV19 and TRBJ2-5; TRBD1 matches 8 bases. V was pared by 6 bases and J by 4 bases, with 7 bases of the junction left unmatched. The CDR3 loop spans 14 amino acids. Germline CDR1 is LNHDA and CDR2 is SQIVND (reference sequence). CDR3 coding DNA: TGTGCCAGTAGAAGAGACAGGGGAGGAGAGACCCAGTACTTC. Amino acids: CASRRDRGGETQYF.

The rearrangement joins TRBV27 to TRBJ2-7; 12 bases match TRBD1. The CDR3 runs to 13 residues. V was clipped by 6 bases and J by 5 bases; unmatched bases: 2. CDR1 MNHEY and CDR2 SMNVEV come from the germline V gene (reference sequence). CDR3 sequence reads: CASSRDRGHEQYF. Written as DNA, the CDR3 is TGTGCCAGCAGCCGGGACAGGGGGCACGAGCAGTACTTC.

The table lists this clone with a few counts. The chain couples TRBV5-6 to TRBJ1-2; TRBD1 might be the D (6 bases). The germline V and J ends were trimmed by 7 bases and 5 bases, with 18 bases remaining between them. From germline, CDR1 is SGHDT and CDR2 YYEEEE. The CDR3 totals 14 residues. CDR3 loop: CASRYAGVGYGYTF. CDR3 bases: TGTGCCAGCCGTTATGCAGGGGTTGGGTATGGCTACACCTTC.